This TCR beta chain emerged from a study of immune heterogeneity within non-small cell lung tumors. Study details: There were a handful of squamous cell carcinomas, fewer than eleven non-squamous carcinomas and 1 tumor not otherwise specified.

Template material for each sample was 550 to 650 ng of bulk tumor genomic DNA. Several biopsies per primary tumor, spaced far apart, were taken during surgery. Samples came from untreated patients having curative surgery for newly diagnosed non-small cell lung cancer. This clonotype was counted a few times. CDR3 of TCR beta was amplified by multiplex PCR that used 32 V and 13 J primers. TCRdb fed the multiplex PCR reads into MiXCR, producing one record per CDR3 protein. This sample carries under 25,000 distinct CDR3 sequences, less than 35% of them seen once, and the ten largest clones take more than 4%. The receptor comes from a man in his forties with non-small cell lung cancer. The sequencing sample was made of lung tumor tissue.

The CDR3 sequence is CASSIRQVSGNTIYF. In DNA form, the CDR3 reads TGTGCCAGTAGTATACGACAGGTCTCTGGAAACACCATATATTTT. The gene calls are TRBV19 and TRBJ1-3; D might be TRBD1 (6 bases). From germline, CDR1 is LNHDA and CDR2 SQIVND (reference sequence). There are 15 residues in the CDR3. The V end lost 2 bases, the J end lost 0 bases, and 8 bases lay between the germline ends.